One and the same sample provided the 2 T cell receptor beta chains below, sequenced in a study of PD-1 blockade in classical Hodgkin lymphoma. Each patient's relapse followed autologous stem cell transplantation, and brentuximab vedotin exposure varied. Profiling relied on immunoSEQ multiplex PCR, and the TCRdb table lists in-frame clones only, not all of them. The table lists about 150,000 clones, nearly 80% of them singletons, with about 9.3% in the top ten. This material consisted of peripheral blood mononuclear cells (PBMCs), taken before the second cycle of nivolumab. Every receptor here comes from a human donor with classical Hodgkin lymphoma.

This chain joins TRBV2 and TRBJ1-2; D is unresolved. This CDR3 spans 15 amino acids. The V and J ends lost 1 base and 0 bases respectively, with 9 bases between them. In germline, CDR1 is SNHLY, CDR2 FYNNEI. The CDR3 sequence is CASSEGQGPNYGYTF. Written as DNA, the CDR3 is TGTGCCAGCAGTGAAGGACAAGGTCCTAACTATGGCTACACCTTC.

This clone was counted a single time. The chain carries TRBV4-1 and TRBJ2-7; 8 bases agree with TRBD1. Trimming took 0 bases from V and 0 from J; bases not matched to a gene: 7. This CDR3 comprises 17 residues. The germline CDR1 and CDR2 sequences are MGHRA and YSYEKL. The CDR3 DNA is TGCGCCAGCAGCCAAGATAGGGGACAGGCCTCCTCCTACGAGCAGTACTTC. Its translation is CASSQDRGQASSYEQYF.